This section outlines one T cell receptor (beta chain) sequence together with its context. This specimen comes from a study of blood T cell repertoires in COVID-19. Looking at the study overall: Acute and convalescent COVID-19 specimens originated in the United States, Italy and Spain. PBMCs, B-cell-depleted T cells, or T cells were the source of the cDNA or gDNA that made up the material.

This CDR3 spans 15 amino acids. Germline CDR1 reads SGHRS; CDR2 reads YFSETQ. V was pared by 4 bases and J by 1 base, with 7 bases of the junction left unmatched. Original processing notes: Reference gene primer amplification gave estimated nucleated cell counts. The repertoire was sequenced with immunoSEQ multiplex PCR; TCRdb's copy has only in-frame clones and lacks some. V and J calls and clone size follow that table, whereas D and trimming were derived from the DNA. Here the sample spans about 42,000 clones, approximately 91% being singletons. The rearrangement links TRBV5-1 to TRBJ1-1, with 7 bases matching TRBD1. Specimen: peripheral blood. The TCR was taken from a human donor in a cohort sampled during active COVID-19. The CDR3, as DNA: TGCGCCAGCAGCCTAGGGGGCGAAGCGAACACTGAAGCTTTCTTT. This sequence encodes CASSLGGEANTEAFF.